This entry is about one TCR beta chain. Its antigen is as yet unknown. The source of the sample is a study of siplizumab effects on memory and regulatory T cells. Study-wide points: Roughly 75-95% of dividing CD4+ or CD8+ clones were without an attributable naive or memory phenotype. With siplizumab, mappable alloreactive CD4+ clones averaged 68.8% Treg-derived, versus under 30% in controls. Alloreactive sequences from unstimulated CD4+ memory cells fell significantly with siplizumab. Memory cells seemed less diverse than naive T cells, which seemed major alloresponse contributors.

Per the germline V gene, CDR1 is MGHRA and CDR2 is YSYEKL. The CDR3 sequence is 13 residues long. V was pared by 1 base and J by 6 bases, with 9 bases between. Measured with immunoSEQ multiplex PCR; TCRdb has only the in-frame clones, and not every one. The sample has tens of thousands of clones; 90% to 95% are singletons. The V and J genes are TRBV4-1 and TRBJ1-2; tentatively, D is TRBD1 (5 bases). The receptor was derived from a human donor in good health. The specimen was CD8+ T cells sorted from blood. Here the CDR3 DNA reads TGCGCCAGCAGCCAAGGGGGGTCCCATGGCTACACCTTC. Protein sequence: CASSQGGSHGYTF.